One sample yielded the 32 T cell receptor beta chains listed below, sequenced in a study of cytomegalovirus exposure and HLA in healthy donors. PCR primers comprised 60 Vbeta and 13 Jbeta primers. Only in-frame clones appear in the TCRdb table, and some are missing; sequencing was by immunoSEQ multiplex PCR. This table has 200,000 to 250,000 clones, around 88% appearing once. The sequenced sample was PBMCs. The receptors here all came from a young woman in good health and CMV-seronegative.

This rearrangement joins TRBV5-4 to TRBJ2-1, with TRBD1 identical over 11 bases. This CDR3 has 12 amino acids. The germline CDR1 and CDR2 sequences are SGHNT and YYREEE (reference sequence). J was trimmed by 9 bases and V by 7 bases; bases with no gene match: 3. Written as DNA, the CDR3 is TGTGCCAGCTCGGGACAGGGGGGTGAGCAGTTCTTC. Amino acids: CASSGQGGEQFF.

Notes on this clone: This same CDR3 is encoded by further DNA sequences in the sample. The chain recombines TRBV7-7 with TRBJ2-2, with D possibly TRBD1 on 5 matching bases. V gave up 5 bases and J gave up 1 base, with 8 bases separating them. Germline CDR1 SSHAT, CDR2 FNYEAQ (reference sequence). The CDR3 covers 14 residues. CDR3 loop: CASSLGQNTGELFF. CDR3 coding DNA: TGTGCCAGCAGCCTCGGACAGAACACCGGGGAGCTGTTTTTT.

The rearrangement joins TRBV11-3 to TRBJ2-3; D possibly corresponds to TRBD2 (6 bases). V was cut by 6 bases and J by 2 bases, with 12 bases left in between. This CDR3 contains 14 residues. CDR1 and CDR2 (germline): SGHNT, YENEEA. The CDR3 DNA sequence: TGTGCCAGCAGTGGCGGAGGGGACACAGATACGCAGTATTTT. This gives the protein CASSGGGDTDTQYF.

The chain couples TRBV5-1 to TRBJ2-5; TRBD2 aligns across 8 bases. The DNA end lines up better with TRBJ2-7; the J call may be wrong. Germline lookup yields CDR1 SGHRS and CDR2 YFSETQ. The CDR3 spans 14 residues. The CDR3, as DNA: TGCGCCAGCAGCTTCTCCGGGAGGGAGGACGAGCAGTACTTC. Translation gives CASSFSGREDEQYF.

The chain is built from TRBV7-3 and TRBJ2-1; possibly TRBD2 for D (5 bases). Germline loops: CDR1 SGHTA, CDR2 FQGTGA. This CDR3 has 16 amino acids. The ends were cut back, 6 bases at V and 3 bases at J, with 18 bases in the middle. The CDR3 spells CASSTPGSRSYNEQFF. In nucleotides, the CDR3 is TGTGCCAGCAGTACTCCGGGATCTCGGAGCTACAATGAGCAGTTCTTC.

The DNA of the CDR3 is TGTGCCTGGAGGATACAGGCCTTAACAGATACGCAGTATTTT. Translating it yields CAWRIQALTDTQYF. This chain connects TRBV30 to TRBJ2-3, with D tentatively TRBD1 (5 bases). CDR1 and CDR2 (germline): GTSNPN, SVGIG (reference sequence). V gave up 3 bases and J gave up 3 bases, with 13 bases separating them. This CDR3 spans 14 amino acids.

V usage is TRBV4-1 and J usage is TRBJ2-2; tentatively, D is TRBD2 (7 bases). The V end was cut by 3 bases, the J end by 1 base, with 9 bases between. This CDR3 is built from 15 residues. Germline V lookup: CDR1 MGHRA, CDR2 YSYEKL. The CDR3 sequence is CASSQRGGNTGELFF. DNA of the CDR3: TGCGCCAGCAGCCAGAGGGGGGGGAACACCGGGGAGCTGTTTTTT.

The J gene is TRBJ1-2, the V gene TRBV28, with TRBD1 as a possible D gene (5 bases). In germline, CDR1 is MDHEN, CDR2 SYDVKM. CDR3 length: 12 residues. Trimming shortened V by 7 bases and J by 3 bases, and 9 bases separated the two germline ends. The DNA for the CDR3 is TGTGCCAGCACCGCAGGGTACTATGGCTACACCTTC. This encodes CASTAGYYGYTF.

The chain joins TRBV5-4 to TRBJ2-3, with 7 bases lining up with TRBD2. V was clipped by 4 bases and J by 4 bases; unmatched bases: 12. This CDR3 contains 16 residues. Germline V CDR1 and CDR2: SGHNT, YYREEE (reference sequence). This chain's CDR3 is CASSTREAGPPDTQYF. CDR3 DNA: TGTGCCAGCAGCACAAGAGAAGCGGGACCCCCAGATACGCAGTATTTT.

The chain uses TRBV28 and TRBJ1-5; 7 positions match TRBD1. J lost 1 base, V lost 5 bases, and 17 bases had no gene match. Germline V lookup: CDR1 MDHEN, CDR2 SYDVKM. The CDR3 runs 19 residues. Written as DNA, the CDR3 is TGTGCCAGCAGTCCAAGCCCAGGGGGGAGGTACGGGAGCAATCAGCCCCAGCATTTT. Translating gives CASSPSPGGRYGSNQPQHF.

V is TRBV5-4 and J is TRBJ2-5; no definite D call. Trimming removed 2 bases from V and 5 bases from J, with 13 bases in between. CDR3 length: 14 amino acids. Germline V gives CDR1 SGHNT, CDR2 YYREEE (reference sequence). As DNA, the CDR3 is TGTGCCAGCAGCTTCTACTACCAGCCGGAGACCCAGTACTTC. It translates to CASSFYYQPETQYF. The full variable domain, in which reference TRBV5-4 and TRBJ2-5 provide the parts outside the CDR3, is ETGVTQSPTHLIKTRGQQVTLRCSSQSGHNTVSWYQQALGQGPQFIFQYYREEENGRGNFPPRFSGLQFPNYSSELNVNALELDDSALYLCASSFYYQPETQYFGPGTRLLVL.

The table lists this clone with a few counts. CDR3 protein: CASSLAGTGGGTEAFF. DNA for the CDR3: TGTGCCAGCAGCTTAGCCGGGACAGGGGGTGGGACTGAAGCTTTCTTT. This chain connects TRBV11-2 to TRBJ1-1; 11 bases fit TRBD1. The CDR3 sequence is 16 residues long. From germline, CDR1 is SGHAT and CDR2 FQNNGV. V gave up 1 base and J gave up 5 bases; unmatched junction bases: 6.

The chain uses TRBV23-1 and TRBJ2-1; tentatively, D is TRBD1 (5 bases). TRBV23-1 has ORF status, its function being uncertain. Between the trimmed V and J ends, which lost 2 bases and 6 bases, there was a span of 11 bases. This CDR3 contains 14 residues. CDR3 loop: CASSQTERGNEQFF. CDR3 DNA: TGCGCCAGCAGTCAAACAGAAAGGGGCAATGAGCAGTTCTTC.

The chain links TRBV5-1 to TRBJ2-1; D might be TRBD2 (5 bases). The CDR3 is 13 residues long. Trimming removed 4 bases at V and 5 bases at J, with 10 bases between. The V gene's germline CDR1 is SGHRS and CDR2 YFSETQ. The CDR3 protein is CASSRGLDNEQFF. The CDR3 bases are TGCGCCAGCAGCAGAGGACTCGACAATGAGCAGTTCTTC.

The rearrangement links TRBV13 to TRBJ2-7; 12 bases fit TRBD2. CDR1 and CDR2 (germline): PRHDT, FYEKMQ (reference sequence). The J segment lost 3 bases and the V segment lost 5 bases, leaving 2 bases of the junction unmatched. CDR3 length: 14 amino acids. CDR3 nucleotide sequence: TGTGCCAGCAGCCGGGGACTAGCGGGCTACGAGCAGTACTTC. Its translation: CASSRGLAGYEQYF.

This chain connects TRBV27 to TRBJ1-2, with D maybe TRBD1 (5 bases). The length of the CDR3 is 14 residues. V was trimmed by 0 bases and J by 4 bases, leaving 9 bases between them. Germline lookup yields CDR1 MNHEY and CDR2 SMNVEV (reference sequence). The CDR3 sequence: CASSLSGEVYGYTF. In DNA, the CDR3 is TGTGCCAGCAGTTTATCAGGGGAAGTCTATGGCTACACCTTC.

CDR3: CASSSLAYRGYEQYF. As DNA, the CDR3 is TGTGCCAGCAGTTCCCTAGCCTACCGGGGCTACGAGCAGTACTTC. The chain links TRBV6-6 to TRBJ2-7, with a possible D match to TRBD2 (5 bases). Trimming removed 4 bases from V and 3 bases from J, with 16 bases in between. The CDR3 consists of 15 residues. Germline CDR1 reads MNHNY; CDR2 reads SVGAGI (reference sequence).

The CDR3: CASSLDRLNTEAFF. The CDR3 region has the DNA TGCGCCAGCAGCTTGGACAGATTGAACACTGAAGCTTTCTTT. V usage is TRBV5-1 and J usage is TRBJ1-1; D unclear. Trimming took off 0 bases at V and 0 bases at J, with 6 bases between the two ends. The CDR3 consists of 14 residues. Germline CDR1 is SGHRS and CDR2 is YFSETQ.

The chain carries TRBV28 and TRBJ2-1; D might be TRBD1 (5 bases). V was pared by 0 bases and J by 9 bases, with 12 bases between. The length of the CDR3 is 14 residues. CDR1 MDHEN and CDR2 SYDVKM come from the germline V gene. CDR3 amino acids: CASSLWQGHREQFF. The DNA for the CDR3 is TGTGCCAGCAGTTTATGGCAGGGTCATCGTGAGCAGTTCTTC.

This rearrangement joins TRBV29-1 to TRBJ2-1, with 9 bases that match TRBD2. Germline V gene sequence: CDR1 SQVTM, CDR2 ANQGSEA. J lost 6 bases, V lost 1 base, and 7 bases had no gene match. The CDR3 length is 15 residues. The CDR3 DNA is TGCAGCGTTGAAGGGGCGGGGGGGCGCAGCAATGAGCAGTTCTTC. Translation gives CSVEGAGGRSNEQFF.

This clone was seen only once. The J gene is TRBJ2-7, the V gene TRBV5-5; 8 nucleotides agree with TRBD1. Per germline, CDR1 SGHKS and CDR2 YYEKEE (reference sequence). Trimming removed 2 bases from V and 3 bases from J; junction bases left unmatched: 13. The CDR3 runs to 17 residues. CDR3 region: CASSFSQGVLLGYEQYF. Written as DNA, the CDR3 is TGTGCCAGCAGCTTCTCACAGGGGGTCCTGCTTGGCTACGAGCAGTACTTC.

This clone has just one count. The chain couples TRBV4-2 to TRBJ1-5; perhaps TRBD1 as D (6 bases). V gave up 3 bases and J gave up 7 bases, with 16 bases separating them. The length of the CDR3 is 15 residues. Germline V CDR1 and CDR2: LGHNA, YNFKEQ. CDR3 sequence: CASSQELQGRQPQHF. CDR3 coding DNA: TGTGCCAGCAGCCAGGAACTACAGGGTAGGCAGCCCCAGCATTTT.

The J gene is TRBJ2-5, the V gene TRBV21-1; TRBD2, the D gene given by the table, was not confirmed from the DNA. TRBV21-1 is a recognized pseudogene. This CDR3 has 17 residues. This CDR3 is CASTGTSGGGDSETQYF. For the CDR3, the DNA is TGTGCCAGCACCGGGACTAGCGGGGGGGGAGACTCGGAGACCCAGTACTTC.

The chain has TRBV2 and TRBJ2-1, with D possibly being TRBD2 (6 bases). V gave up 8 bases and J gave up 6 bases, with 17 bases separating them. The CDR3 is 14 amino acids. The V gene's germline CDR1 is SNHLY and CDR2 FYNNEI. The CDR3 is CASAGSQRVNEQFF. The CDR3 bases are TGTGCCAGCGCCGGGAGCCAGAGAGTCAATGAGCAGTTCTTC.

The chain is built from TRBV7-9 and TRBJ2-5; TRBD2 aligns across 10 bases. Per germline, CDR1 SEHNR and CDR2 FQNEAQ (reference sequence). V lost 4 bases and J lost 5; bases outside the gene matches: 4. The length of the CDR3 is 14 residues. Here the CDR3 reads CASSSSGSQETQYF. The DNA for the CDR3 is TGTGCCAGCAGCTCTAGCGGGAGTCAGGAGACCCAGTACTTC.

This chain uses TRBV18 with TRBJ1-1; D is undetermined. CDR3 length: 12 amino acids. Between the trimmed V and J ends, which lost 5 bases and 5 bases, there was a span of 9 bases. Germline CDR1 KGHSH, CDR2 LQKENI. This CDR3 is CASSAVVTEAFF. CDR3 nucleotides: TGTGCCAGCTCAGCGGTTGTGACTGAAGCTTTCTTT. Full variable domain (outside the CDR3, taken from reference TRBV18 and TRBJ1-1): NAGVMQNPRHLVRRRGQEARLRCSPMKGHSHVYWYRQLPEEGLKFMVYLQKENIIDESGMPKERFSAEFPKEGPSILRIQQVVRGDSAAYFCASSAVVTEAFFGQGTRLTVV.

The chain employs TRBV19 and TRBJ1-1; TRBD1 matches at 7 bases. This CDR3 has 16 residues. Germline loops: CDR1 LNHDA, CDR2 SQIVND (reference sequence). The J segment lost 4 bases and the V segment lost 6 bases, leaving 14 bases of the junction unmatched. The chain's CDR3 is CASSPSTGLERTEAFF. For the CDR3, the DNA is TGTGCCAGTAGCCCTTCGACAGGGTTGGAACGCACTGAAGCTTTCTTT.

J is TRBJ2-5 and V is TRBV4-1; 7 bases map to TRBD1. V was pared by 2 bases and J by 5 bases, with 8 bases of the junction left unmatched. The CDR3 consists of 15 residues. Germline assignment: CDR1 MGHRA and CDR2 YSYEKL. The CDR3 protein is CASSQLGGQTETQYF. The DNA of the CDR3 is TGCGCCAGCAGCCAACTAGGGGGCCAAACGGAGACCCAGTACTTC.

The CDR3 sequence: CASSLESGGSRRGEQYF. CDR3 DNA sequence: TGTGCCAGCAGCTTAGAGAGTGGTGGGTCTCGAAGGGGGGAGCAGTACTTC. The chain joins TRBV7-6 to TRBJ2-7; possible D gene TRBD1, 6 bases. The CDR3 runs 17 residues. V lost 1 base to trimming and J lost 7 bases, with 23 bases between them. Germline V gives CDR1 SGHVS, CDR2 FNYEAQ.

This clone was recorded once. CDR3: CSVEVRWQSNTEAFF. In nucleotides, the CDR3 is TGCAGCGTTGAAGTGAGGTGGCAGTCGAACACTGAAGCTTTCTTT. The chain couples TRBV29-1 to TRBJ1-1; D gene uncertain. Trimming took 1 base from V and 1 from J, leaving 13 bases between them. There are 15 residues in the CDR3. CDR1 SQVTM and CDR2 ANQGSEA come from the germline V gene.

The rearrangement uses TRBV5-6 and TRBJ2-3; TRBD2 agrees at 14 bases. Looked up from germline, CDR1 is SGHDT and CDR2 is YYEEEE. Trimming took 4 bases from V and 7 from J; bases not matched to a gene: 5. The CDR3 extends over 15 amino acids. The CDR3 region is CASSRRTSGGNTQYF. The DNA for the CDR3 is TGTGCCAGCAGCCGCCGGACTAGCGGGGGGAATACGCAGTATTTT.

This chain connects TRBV4-2 to TRBJ1-1; possible D gene TRBD1, 5 bases. Per the germline V gene, CDR1 is LGHNA and CDR2 is YNFKEQ. V lost 4 bases and J lost 0, with 18 bases in between. This CDR3 is built from 17 residues. The CDR3, as DNA: TGTGCCAGCAGCCCGTTTGGAGGGGTCGAAATGAACACTGAAGCTTTCTTT. This gives the protein CASSPFGGVEMNTEAFF.